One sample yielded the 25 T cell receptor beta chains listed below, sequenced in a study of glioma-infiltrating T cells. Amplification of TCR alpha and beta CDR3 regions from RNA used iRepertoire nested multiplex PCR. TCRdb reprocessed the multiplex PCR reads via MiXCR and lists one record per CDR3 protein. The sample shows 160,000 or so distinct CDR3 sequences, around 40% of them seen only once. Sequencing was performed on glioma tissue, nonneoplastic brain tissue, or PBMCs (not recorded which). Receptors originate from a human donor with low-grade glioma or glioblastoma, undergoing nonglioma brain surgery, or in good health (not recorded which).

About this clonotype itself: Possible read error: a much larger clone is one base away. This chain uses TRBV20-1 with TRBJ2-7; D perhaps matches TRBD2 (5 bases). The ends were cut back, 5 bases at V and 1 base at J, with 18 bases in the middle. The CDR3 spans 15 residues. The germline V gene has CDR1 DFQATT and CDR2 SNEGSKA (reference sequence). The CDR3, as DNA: TGCAGTGCTGATAGCGTGATCGGAGGATCCTACGAGCAGTACTTC. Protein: CSADSVIGGSYEQYF.

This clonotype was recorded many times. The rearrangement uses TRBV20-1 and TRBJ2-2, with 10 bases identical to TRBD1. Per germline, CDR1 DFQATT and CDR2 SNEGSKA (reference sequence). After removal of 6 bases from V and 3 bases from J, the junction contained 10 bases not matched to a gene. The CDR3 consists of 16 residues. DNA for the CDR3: TGCAGTGCAAAACCCCCCGGGACAGGGGACACCGGGGAGCTGTTTTTT. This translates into CSAKPPGTGDTGELFF.

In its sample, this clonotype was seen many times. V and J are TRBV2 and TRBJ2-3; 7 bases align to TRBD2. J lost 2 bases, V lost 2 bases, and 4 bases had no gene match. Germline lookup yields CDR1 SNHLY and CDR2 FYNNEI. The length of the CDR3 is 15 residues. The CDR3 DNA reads TGTGCCAGCAGTGAACAAAGCGGGATCACAGATACGCAGTATTTT. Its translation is CASSEQSGITDTQYF.

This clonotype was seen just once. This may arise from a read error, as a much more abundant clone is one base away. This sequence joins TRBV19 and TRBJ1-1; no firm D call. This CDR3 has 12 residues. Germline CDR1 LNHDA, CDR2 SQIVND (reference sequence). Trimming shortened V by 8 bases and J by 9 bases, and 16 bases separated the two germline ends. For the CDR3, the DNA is TGTGCCAGTGACACAGATTTTGGTAAAGCTTTCTTT. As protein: CASDTDFGKAFF.

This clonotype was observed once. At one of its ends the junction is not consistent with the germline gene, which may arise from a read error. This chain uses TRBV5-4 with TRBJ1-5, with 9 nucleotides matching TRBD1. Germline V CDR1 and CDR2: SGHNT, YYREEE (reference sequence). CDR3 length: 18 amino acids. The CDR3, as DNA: TGTGCCAGCAGCTCCGAACCCGGGACAGGGAACAGCAGTCAGCCCCAGCATTTT. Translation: CASSSEPGTGNSSQPQHF.

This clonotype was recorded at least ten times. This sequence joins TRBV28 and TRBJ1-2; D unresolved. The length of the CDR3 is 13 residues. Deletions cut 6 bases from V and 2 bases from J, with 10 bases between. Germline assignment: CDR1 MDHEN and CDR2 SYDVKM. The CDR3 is CASRPDGNYGYTF. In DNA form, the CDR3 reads TGTGCCAGCAGACCGGACGGCAACTATGGCTACACCTTC.

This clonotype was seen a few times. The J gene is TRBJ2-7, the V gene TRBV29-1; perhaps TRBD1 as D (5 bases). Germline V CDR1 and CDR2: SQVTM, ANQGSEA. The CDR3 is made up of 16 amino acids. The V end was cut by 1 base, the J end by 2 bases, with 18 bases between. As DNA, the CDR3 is TGCAGCGTTGAAGCGCTAACAGACAGAAAAACCTACGAGCAGTACTTC. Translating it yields CSVEALTDRKTYEQYF.

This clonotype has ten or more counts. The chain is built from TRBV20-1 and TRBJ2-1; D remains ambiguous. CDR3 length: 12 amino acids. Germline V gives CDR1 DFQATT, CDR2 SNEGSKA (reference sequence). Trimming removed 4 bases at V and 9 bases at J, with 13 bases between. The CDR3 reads CSATTSLGEQFF. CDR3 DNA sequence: TGCAGTGCTACTACGAGCCTGGGTGAGCAGTTCTTC.

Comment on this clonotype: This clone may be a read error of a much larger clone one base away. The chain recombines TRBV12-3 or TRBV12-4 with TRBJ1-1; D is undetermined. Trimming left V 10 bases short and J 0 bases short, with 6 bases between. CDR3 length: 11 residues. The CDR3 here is CATRLNTEAFF. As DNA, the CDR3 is TGTGCCACCAGACTGAACACTGAAGCTTTCTTT.

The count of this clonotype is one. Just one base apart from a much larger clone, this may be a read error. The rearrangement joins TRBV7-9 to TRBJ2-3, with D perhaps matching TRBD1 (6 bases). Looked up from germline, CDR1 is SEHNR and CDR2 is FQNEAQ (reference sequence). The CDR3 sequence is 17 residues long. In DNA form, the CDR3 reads TGTGGCAGCAGCTTAGGGGGTCACGCGGGTAGCACAGATACGCAGTATTTT. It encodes CGSSLGGHAGSTDTQYF. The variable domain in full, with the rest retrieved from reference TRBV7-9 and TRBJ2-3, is DTGVSQNPRHKITKRGQNVTFRCDPISEHNRLYWYRQTLGQGPEFLTYFQNEAQLEKSRLLSDRFSAERPKGSFSTLEIQRTEQGDSAMYLCGSSLGGHAGSTDTQYFGPGTRLTVL.

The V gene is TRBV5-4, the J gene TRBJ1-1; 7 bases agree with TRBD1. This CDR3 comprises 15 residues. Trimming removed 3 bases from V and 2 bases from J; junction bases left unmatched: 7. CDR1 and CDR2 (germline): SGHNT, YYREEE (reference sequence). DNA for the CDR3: TGTGCCAGCAGCTATTCGGGACAGCGAAACACTGAAGCTTTCTTT. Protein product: CASSYSGQRNTEAFF.

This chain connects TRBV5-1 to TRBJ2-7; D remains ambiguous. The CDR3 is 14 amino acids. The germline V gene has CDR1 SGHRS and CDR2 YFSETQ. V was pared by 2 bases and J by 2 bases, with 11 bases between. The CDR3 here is CASSFVPGTYEQYF. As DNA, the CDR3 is TGCGCCAGCAGCTTTGTCCCCGGAACCTACGAGCAGTACTTC.

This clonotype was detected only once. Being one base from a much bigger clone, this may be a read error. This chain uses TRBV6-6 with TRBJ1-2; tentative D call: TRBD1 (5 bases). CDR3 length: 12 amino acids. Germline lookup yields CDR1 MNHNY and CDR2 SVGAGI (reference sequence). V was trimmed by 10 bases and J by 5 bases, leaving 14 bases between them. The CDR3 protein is CATRDGKYGYTF. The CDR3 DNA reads TGTGCCACCCGGGACGGAAAATATGGCTACACCTTC.

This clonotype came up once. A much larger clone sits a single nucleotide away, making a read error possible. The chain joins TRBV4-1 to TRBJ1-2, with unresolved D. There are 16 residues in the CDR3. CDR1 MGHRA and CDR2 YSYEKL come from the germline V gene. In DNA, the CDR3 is TGCGCCAGCAACCAACAAGCGGAAATTGGATTCTATGGCTACACCTTC. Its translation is CASNQQAEIGFYGYTF.

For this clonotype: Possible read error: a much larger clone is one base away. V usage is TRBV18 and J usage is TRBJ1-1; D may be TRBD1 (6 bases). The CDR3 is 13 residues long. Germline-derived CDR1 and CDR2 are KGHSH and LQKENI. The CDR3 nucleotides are TGTGCCAGCTCATTCGGACAGAACACTAAAGCTTTCTTT. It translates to CASSFGQNTKAFF.

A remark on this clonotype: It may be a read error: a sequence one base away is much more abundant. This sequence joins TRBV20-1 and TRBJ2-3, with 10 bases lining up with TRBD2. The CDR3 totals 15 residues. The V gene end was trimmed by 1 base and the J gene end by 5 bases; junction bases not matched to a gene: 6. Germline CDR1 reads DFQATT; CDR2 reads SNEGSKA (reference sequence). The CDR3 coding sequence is TGCAGTGCTAGAGGCACTAGCGGGATCAAAGATACGCAGTATTTT. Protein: CSARGTSGIKDTQYF.

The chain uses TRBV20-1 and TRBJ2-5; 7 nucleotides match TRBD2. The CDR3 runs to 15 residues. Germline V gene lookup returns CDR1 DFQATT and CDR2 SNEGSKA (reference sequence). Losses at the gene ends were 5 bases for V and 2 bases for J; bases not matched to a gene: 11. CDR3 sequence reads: CSAPAGNGRQETQYF. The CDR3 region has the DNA TGCAGTGCTCCAGCAGGGAACGGGAGGCAAGAGACCCAGTACTTC.

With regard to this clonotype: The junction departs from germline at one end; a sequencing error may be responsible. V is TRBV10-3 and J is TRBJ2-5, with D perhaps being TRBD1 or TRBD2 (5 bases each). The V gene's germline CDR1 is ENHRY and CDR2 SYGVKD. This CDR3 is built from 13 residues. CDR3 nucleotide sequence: TGTGCCATCAGCCGGGACCATCAAGATACCCAGTACTTC. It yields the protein CAISRDHQDTQYF.

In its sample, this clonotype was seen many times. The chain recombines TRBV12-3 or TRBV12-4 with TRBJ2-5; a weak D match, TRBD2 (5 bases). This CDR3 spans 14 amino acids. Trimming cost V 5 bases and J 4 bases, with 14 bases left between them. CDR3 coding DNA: TGTGCCAGCAGTCCCGCGACGAGCGGAGAGACCCAGTACTTC. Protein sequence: CASSPATSGETQYF.

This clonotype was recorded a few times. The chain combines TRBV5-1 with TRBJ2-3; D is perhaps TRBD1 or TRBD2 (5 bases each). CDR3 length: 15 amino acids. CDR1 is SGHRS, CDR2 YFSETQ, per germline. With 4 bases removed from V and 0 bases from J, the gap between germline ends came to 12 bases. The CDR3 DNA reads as TGCGCCAGCAGCGGGGACGCCGCTAGCACAGATACGCAGTATTTT. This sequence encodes CASSGDAASTDTQYF.

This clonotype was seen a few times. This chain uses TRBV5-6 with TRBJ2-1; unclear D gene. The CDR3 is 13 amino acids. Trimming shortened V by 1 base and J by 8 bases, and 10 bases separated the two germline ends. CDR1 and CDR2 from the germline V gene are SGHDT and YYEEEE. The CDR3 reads CASSLQLSDEQFF. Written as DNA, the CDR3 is TGTGCCAGCAGCTTGCAGCTTTCCGATGAGCAGTTCTTC.

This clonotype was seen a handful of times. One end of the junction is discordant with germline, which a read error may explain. The CDR3 sequence: CASSASLDSPRENF. CDR3 DNA: TGTGCCAGCAGCGCCTCTTTGGACAGTCCTAGGGAGAACTTC. This chain links TRBV5-4 with TRBJ2-7; a possible D gene is TRBD1 (6 bases). This CDR3 contains 14 residues. Germline V CDR1 and CDR2: SGHNT, YYREEE (reference sequence). Together with reference TRBV5-4 and TRBJ2-7, the CDR3 gives the full variable domain: ETGVTQSPTHLIKTRGQQVTLRCSSQSGHNTVSWYQQALGQGPQFIFQYYREEENGRGNFPPRFSGLQFPNYSSELNVNALELDDSALYLCASSASLDSPRENFGPGTRLTVT.

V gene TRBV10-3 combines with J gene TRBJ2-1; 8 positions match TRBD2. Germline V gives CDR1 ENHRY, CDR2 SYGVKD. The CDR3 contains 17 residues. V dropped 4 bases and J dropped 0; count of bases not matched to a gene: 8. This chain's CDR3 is CAISGLAGSFSYNEQFF. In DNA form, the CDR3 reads TGTGCCATCAGTGGATTAGCGGGATCCTTCTCCTACAATGAGCAGTTCTTC.

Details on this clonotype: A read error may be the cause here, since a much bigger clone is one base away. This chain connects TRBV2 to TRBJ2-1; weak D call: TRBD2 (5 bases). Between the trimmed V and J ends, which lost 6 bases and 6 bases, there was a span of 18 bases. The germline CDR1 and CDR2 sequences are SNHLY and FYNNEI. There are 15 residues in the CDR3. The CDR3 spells CASSGINDDANEQFF. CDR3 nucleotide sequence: TGTGCCAGCAGCGGGATTAACGACGACGCCAATGAGCAGTTCTTC.

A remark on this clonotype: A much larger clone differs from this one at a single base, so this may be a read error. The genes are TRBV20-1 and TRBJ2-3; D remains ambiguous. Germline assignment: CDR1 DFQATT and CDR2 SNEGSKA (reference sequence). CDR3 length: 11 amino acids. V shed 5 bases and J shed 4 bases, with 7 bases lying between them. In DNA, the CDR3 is TGCAGTGCTCCCGTCTCAGATACGCAGTATTTT. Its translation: CSAPVSDTQYF.